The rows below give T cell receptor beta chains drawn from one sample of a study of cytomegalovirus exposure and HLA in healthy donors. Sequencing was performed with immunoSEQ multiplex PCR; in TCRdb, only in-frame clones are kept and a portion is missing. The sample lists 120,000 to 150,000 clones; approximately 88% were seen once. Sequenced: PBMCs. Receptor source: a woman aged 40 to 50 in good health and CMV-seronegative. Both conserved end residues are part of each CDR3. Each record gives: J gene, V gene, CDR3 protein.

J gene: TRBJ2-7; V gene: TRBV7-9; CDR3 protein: CSSSSRAGEPQEQYF
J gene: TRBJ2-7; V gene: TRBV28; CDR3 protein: CASSFRGRLSYEQYF
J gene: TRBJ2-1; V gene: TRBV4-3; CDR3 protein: CASSQAHEADYNEQFF
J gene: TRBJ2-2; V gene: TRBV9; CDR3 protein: CASSPRTSLSGELFF
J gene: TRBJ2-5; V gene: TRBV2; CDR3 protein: CASTYYATSQETQYF
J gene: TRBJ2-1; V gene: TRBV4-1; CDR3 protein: CASSQGTGRLADYNEQFF
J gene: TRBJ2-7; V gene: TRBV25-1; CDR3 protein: CASSVEPGTGANVYEQYF
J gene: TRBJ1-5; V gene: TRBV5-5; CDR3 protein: CASSIQGGVSQPQHF
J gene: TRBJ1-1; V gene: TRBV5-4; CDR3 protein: CASSVTGVTEAFF
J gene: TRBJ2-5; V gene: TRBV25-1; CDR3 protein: CASMPLTGGPETQYF
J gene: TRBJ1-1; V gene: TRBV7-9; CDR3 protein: CASSLVEGFTEAFF
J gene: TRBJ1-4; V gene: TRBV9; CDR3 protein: CASSMGQQNEKLFF
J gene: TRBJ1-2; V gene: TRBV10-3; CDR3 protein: CAIGEGDYGYTF
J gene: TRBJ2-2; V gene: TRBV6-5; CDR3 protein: CASRLQGIAGELFF
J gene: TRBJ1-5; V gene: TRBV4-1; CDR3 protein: CASSQGYRSNQPQHF
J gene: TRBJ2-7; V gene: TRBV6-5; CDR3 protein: CASSPTTSGRTEQYF
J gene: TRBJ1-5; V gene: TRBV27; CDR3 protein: CASSLSWSNQPQHF
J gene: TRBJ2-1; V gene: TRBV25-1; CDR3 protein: CASSDDRDGTYNEQFF
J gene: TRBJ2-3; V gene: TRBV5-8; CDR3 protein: CASSPRTGRTDTQYF
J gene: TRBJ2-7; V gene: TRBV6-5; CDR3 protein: CASSYSAGTGLYEQYF
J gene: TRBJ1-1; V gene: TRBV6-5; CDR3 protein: CASSYGGDTEAFF
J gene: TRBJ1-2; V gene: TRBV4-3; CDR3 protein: CASSQVYDTGGLTEGYTF
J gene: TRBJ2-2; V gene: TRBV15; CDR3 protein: CATSRVREVHTGELFF
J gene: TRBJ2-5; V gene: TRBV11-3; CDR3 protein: CASSRRTGQETQYF
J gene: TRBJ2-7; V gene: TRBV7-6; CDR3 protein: CASSLGWGRQGGAYEQYF
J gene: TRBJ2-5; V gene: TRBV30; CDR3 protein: CACRQGTGKVETQYF
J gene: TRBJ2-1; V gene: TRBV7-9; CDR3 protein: CSSSPSRGTTYNEQFF
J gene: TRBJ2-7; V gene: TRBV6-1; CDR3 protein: CASSDPGYEQYF
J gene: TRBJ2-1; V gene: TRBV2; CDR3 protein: CASCYSRRYNEQFF
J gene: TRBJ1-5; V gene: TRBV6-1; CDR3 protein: CASASAGGGGQPQHF
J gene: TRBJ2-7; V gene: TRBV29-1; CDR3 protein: CSVGAGGGEQYF
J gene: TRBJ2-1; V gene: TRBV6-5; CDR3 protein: CASLGAYNEQFF
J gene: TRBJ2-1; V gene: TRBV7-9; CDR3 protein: CASSLGRRVYNEQFF
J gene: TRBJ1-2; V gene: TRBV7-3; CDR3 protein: CASSLTRLSGYTF
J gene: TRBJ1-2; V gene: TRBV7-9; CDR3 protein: CSSSLGTGALSGYTF
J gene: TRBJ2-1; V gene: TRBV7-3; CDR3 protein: CASSSQPLAGVNEQFF
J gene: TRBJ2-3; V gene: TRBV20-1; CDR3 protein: CSATSTDTQYF
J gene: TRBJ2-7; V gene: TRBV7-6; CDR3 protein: CASSFGLAGYEQYF
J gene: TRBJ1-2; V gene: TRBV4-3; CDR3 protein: CASSQDLGSPDGYTF
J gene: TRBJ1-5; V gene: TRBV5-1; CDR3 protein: CASSLNINQPQHF
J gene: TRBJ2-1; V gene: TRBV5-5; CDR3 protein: CASSLENEQFF
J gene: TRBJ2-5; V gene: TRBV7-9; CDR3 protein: CASSSYRGRDQETQYF
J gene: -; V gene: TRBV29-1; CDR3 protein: CSVGGNSYEQYF
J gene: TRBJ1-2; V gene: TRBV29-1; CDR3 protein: CSANRALNNGYTF
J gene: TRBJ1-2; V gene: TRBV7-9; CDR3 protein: CASSFLDRKAANGGYTF
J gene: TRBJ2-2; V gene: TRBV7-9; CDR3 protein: CASSRPGELFF
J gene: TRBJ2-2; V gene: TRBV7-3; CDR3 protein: CASSRVTGELFF
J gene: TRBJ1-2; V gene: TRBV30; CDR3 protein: CAWSSGGGHTF
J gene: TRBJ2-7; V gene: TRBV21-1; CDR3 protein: CASSKQGPGLVSDYYEQYF
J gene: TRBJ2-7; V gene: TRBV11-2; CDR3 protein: CASSPGQGKQYF